This TCR beta chain was recorded in a study of T cell responses to AZD1222 COVID-19 vaccine. Study-level points and caveats: Seropositivity was recorded at baseline in only six AZD1222 recipients. Nearly half of spike-specific TCRs reportedly target variant regions that are unmutated in the B.1.351 and B.1.1.7 variants. Females made up more of the donors, who were largely white British, and clonal diversity may have come out too low.

The table came from immunoSEQ multiplex PCR; TCRdb's copy has only in-frame clones and leaves some out. The table has over 150,000 clones, 85% to 90% seen once. CDR3 size: 15 residues. The V gene's germline CDR1 is SGHAT and CDR2 FQNNGV. The junction had 6 bases not matched to a gene; V was cut back by 5 bases and J by 5 bases. As for this clone: What it binds is not known.

The TCR was taken from an adult in good health. The specimen comprised peripheral blood, sampled on day 0 of AZD1222 vaccination. J is TRBJ2-3 and V is TRBV11-2; 11 bases align to TRBD2. CDR3 sequence reads: CASSHSGGAEDTQYF. Here the CDR3 DNA reads TGTGCCAGCAGCCATAGCGGGGGGGCAGAAGATACGCAGTATTTT.